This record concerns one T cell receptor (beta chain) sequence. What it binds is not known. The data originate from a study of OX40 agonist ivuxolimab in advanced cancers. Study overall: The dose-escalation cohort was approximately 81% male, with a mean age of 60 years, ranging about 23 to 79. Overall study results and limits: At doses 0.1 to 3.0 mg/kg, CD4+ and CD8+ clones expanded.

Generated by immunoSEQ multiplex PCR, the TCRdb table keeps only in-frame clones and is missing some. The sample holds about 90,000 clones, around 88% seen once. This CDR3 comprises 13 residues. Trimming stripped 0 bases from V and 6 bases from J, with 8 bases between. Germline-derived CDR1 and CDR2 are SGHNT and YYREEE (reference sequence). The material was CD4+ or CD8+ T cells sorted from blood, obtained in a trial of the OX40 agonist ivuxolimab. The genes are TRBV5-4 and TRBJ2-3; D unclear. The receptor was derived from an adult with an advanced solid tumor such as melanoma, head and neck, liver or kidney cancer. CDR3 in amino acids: CASSLELRDTQYF. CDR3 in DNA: TGTGCCAGCAGCTTGGAGTTGAGGGATACGCAGTATTTT.